This T cell receptor beta chain was observed in a study of OX40 agonist ivuxolimab in advanced cancers. Some background on the complete study: Ivuxolimab, which targeted the costimulatory receptor OX40 (CD134), was an agonistic, fully human IgG2 monoclonal antibody. Intravenous ivuxolimab was administered to patients every 2 weeks at six dose levels: 0.01, 0.1, 0.3, 1.5, 3 and 10 mg/kg. Among the roughly 50 dose-escalation patients, about 19 had hepatocellular carcinoma, approximately 15 melanoma, 9 renal cell carcinoma and 9 head and neck cancer. A male proportion of roughly 80% and a mean age of around 60 years, ranging from roughly 23 to 80, were recorded for the dose-escalation cohort. Patients were allowed to have had prior anti-PD-1, anti-PD-L1 or anti-CTLA-4 therapy, and roughly 40% of the dose-escalation patients had been treated with checkpoint inhibitors. Partial responses occurred in three dose-escalation patients: two with cutaneous melanoma and one with hepatocellular carcinoma. The point of sequencing TCRbeta in the periphery was to test whether ivuxolimab changed TCR sequence diversity and drove clonal T-cell expansion. The paper reports the monotherapy dose-escalation portion (N of about 54 patients) of the phase I ivuxolimab trial.

Findings and caveats that apply to the study as a whole: At doses of 0.1 to 3.0 mg/kg, clonal expansion of both CD4+ and CD8+ T cells in blood was seen between baseline and week 6. In partial responders in the 0.1-3.0 mg/kg groups, normalized peripheral clonal expansion was found to be among the lowest, especially among CD8+ T cells. On average, CD8+ T cells showed more expanded clones than CD4+ T cells after ivuxolimab. Antigen specificity was not determined for the clonally expanded peripheral T cells. Low levels of normalized T-cell clonal expansion were also seen in some patients who did not respond.

On this clone: Its antigen target is currently unknown. Base-call qualities are not available, and no considerably larger clone is one nucleotide away.

The trial excluded patients who had a history of autoimmune disease or who were on systemic immunosuppression. Peripheral blood for TCR sequencing was collected from all dose cohorts at baseline, on cycle 4 day 1, and on cycle 7 day 1. Samples were obtained from an open-label, multicenter, first-in-human phase I dose-escalation trial of ivuxolimab. The trial enrolled adults with locally advanced or metastatic head and neck squamous cell, hepatocellular, melanoma or renal cell carcinoma. Before TCR sequencing, CD4+ T cells and CD8+ T cells were sorted from peripheral blood as separate populations. For sequencing of the TCRbeta CDR3 region, genomic DNA was extracted from the sorted cells. The immunoSEQ Assay was used for sequencing of TCRbeta CDR3 regions. Sourced from immuneACCESS, this table was stored by TCRdb with only in-frame sequences that have V and J called. A share of the clones is absent; for the studies checked, an unresolved V gene accounts for under half, and the remainder has no known explanation. For this sample the table gives just under 65,000 clones, of which about 90% were detected only once. The ten largest clonotypes hold less than 6% of the sample.

Source: CD4+ or CD8+ T cells sorted from blood, taken in a trial of the OX40 agonist ivuxolimab. The sequence was obtained from an adult with an advanced solid tumor such as melanoma, head and neck, liver or kidney cancer.

The CDR3: CASSETGASYEQYF. The DNA reads TGCGCCAGCAGTGAGACGGGAGCCTCCTACGAGCAGTACTTC. The rearranged chain carries TRBV10-2 and TRBJ2-7; possibly the D gene is TRBD2, per 6 matching bases. Based on the germline V gene, the CDR1 and CDR2 sequences are WSHSY and SAAADI. From cysteine to phenylalanine, the CDR3 is 14 amino acids long. Only the CDR3 region is kept as DNA, spanning 42 bases read in frame from base 1. Deletion took 2 bases off V and 0 bases off J, with a span of 8 bases between the germline ends.